The rows below give T cell receptor beta chains drawn from one sample of a study of tumor and adjacent non-tumor tissue in lung cancer. Via MiXCR, TCRdb re-called the multiplex PCR reads, giving one row per CDR3 protein. This sample has about 79,000 distinct CDR3 sequences, with approximately 77% found just once. The sequenced sample was lung tumor tissue. The origin of the receptors is a middle-aged woman with non-small cell lung cancer. The CDR3 runs from the conserved cysteine through the conserved F or W. D genes are given only for firm matches. Only part of the rows carry a size: once, few, many, or a class if the clone is expanded.

abundance: -; j_gene: TRBJ2-2; v_gene: TRBV6-5; d_gene: TRBD2; CDR3nt: TGTGCCAGGAGACTAGCTCCGAACAGCGGGGAGCTGTTTTTT; CDR3aa: CARRLAPNSGELFF
abundance: -; j_gene: TRBJ2-2; v_gene: TRBV11-3; d_gene: -; CDR3nt: TGTGTCAGCAGCTTAGCCGACCACGGGGAGCTGTTCTTT; CDR3aa: CVSSLADHGELFF
abundance: -; j_gene: TRBJ2-5; v_gene: TRBV20-1; d_gene: TRBD2; CDR3nt: TGCAGTACTAAAGGGACTAGCGTAGAGACCCAGTACTTC; CDR3aa: CSTKGTSVETQYF
abundance: once; j_gene: TRBJ1-5; v_gene: TRBV5-1; d_gene: -; CDR3nt: TGCGCCAGCAGCTTGGAAGGGGGAGGTCAGTCACAGCATTTT; CDR3aa: CASSLEGGGQSQHF
abundance: many; j_gene: TRBJ2-7; v_gene: TRBV6-1; d_gene: TRBD1; CDR3nt: TGTGCCAGCAGTACAGAGGGACAGAACTACGAGCAGTACTTC; CDR3aa: CASSTEGQNYEQYF
abundance: -; j_gene: TRBJ2-7; v_gene: TRBV6-1; d_gene: -; CDR3nt: TGTGCCAGCAGTGAAGACGAGGGGGGCGGTTCGTACGAGTGGTACTTC; CDR3aa: CASSEDEGGGSYEWYF
abundance: -; j_gene: TRBJ2-1; v_gene: TRBV7-9; d_gene: TRBD2; CDR3nt: TGTGCCAGCAGCTTAGTTCGTCGGACTAGCGGGAGAGGGAACGAGCAGCTCTTC; CDR3aa: CASSLVRRTSGRGNEQLF
abundance: -; j_gene: TRBJ1-5; v_gene: TRBV7-9; d_gene: -; CDR3nt: TGTACCAGCAGCTTAGCGAGCGGGGGTCGGGATACGCAGCATTTT; CDR3aa: CTSSLASGGRDTQHF
abundance: -; j_gene: TRBJ2-7; v_gene: TRBV12-3/TRBV12-4; d_gene: -; CDR3nt: TGTGCCAGCAGTTTGAGTAGCGGCTCCTACGAGAACTACTTC; CDR3aa: CASSLSSGSYENYF
abundance: few; j_gene: TRBJ2-4; v_gene: TRBV5-1; d_gene: TRBD1; CDR3nt: TGCGCCAGCCAAAGGGACAGGGGAAACATTCAGTACTTC; CDR3aa: CASQRDRGNIQYF
abundance: -; j_gene: TRBJ2-6; v_gene: TRBV11-2; d_gene: -; CDR3nt: TGTGCCAGCAGCCCCGCTACTGGGGCCAACATCCTAACTTTC; CDR3aa: CASSPATGANILTF
abundance: -; j_gene: TRBJ1-2; v_gene: TRBV6-5; d_gene: -; CDR3nt: TGTACCAGCGGTTACGGGGCAGGGTCTGACTATAGCTACACCTTC; CDR3aa: CTSGYGAGSDYSYTF
abundance: -; j_gene: TRBJ2-7; v_gene: TRBV29-1; d_gene: TRBD2; CDR3nt: TGCAGCGATGCCGTTAGCGGGAAGTTCTACGGACAGTACTTC; CDR3aa: CSDAVSGKFYGQYF
abundance: few; j_gene: TRBJ2-3; v_gene: TRBV24-1; d_gene: -; CDR3nt: TGTGCCACCAGTGACCGCAGGCCCTCAGATACGCAGTATTTT; CDR3aa: CATSDRRPSDTQYF
abundance: -; j_gene: TRBJ1-5; v_gene: TRBV10-2; d_gene: -; CDR3nt: TGCGCCAGCAGTGACGGGAGCAATCAGCCCCAGCATTTT; CDR3aa: CASSDGSNQPQHF
abundance: -; j_gene: TRBJ2-5; v_gene: TRBV11-2; d_gene: -; CDR3nt: TGTGCTATCAGCTTAGTTGGGCGGAGGGCCCAAGGGACCCAGTACTTC; CDR3aa: CAISLVGRRAQGTQYF
abundance: -; j_gene: TRBJ1-2; v_gene: TRBV6-5; d_gene: -; CDR3nt: TGTGCCAGCAGTTACTCATATACAGTGAACTATGGCTACAGCTTC; CDR3aa: CASSYSYTVNYGYSF
abundance: -; j_gene: TRBJ1-6; v_gene: TRBV24-1; d_gene: -; CDR3nt: TGTGCCACCAGTGACCCGGAGGAGGAATTCACCCTCCACTTT; CDR3aa: CATSDPEEEFTLHF
abundance: -; j_gene: TRBJ1-3; v_gene: TRBV7-9; d_gene: -; CDR3nt: TGTGTCAGCAGCTTAGGCCGATCCTCTGGAAACACCATATATTTT; CDR3aa: CVSSLGRSSGNTIYF
abundance: -; j_gene: TRBJ2-1; v_gene: TRBV11-2; d_gene: TRBD2; CDR3nt: TGTGCCAGCAGCTTGGATCCCAACGGGGGGATTGAGCACTTCTTC; CDR3aa: CASSLDPNGGIEHFF
abundance: -; j_gene: TRBJ2-2; v_gene: TRBV6-1; d_gene: -; CDR3nt: TGTGCCAGCAGTGAACGGACAACTAACACCGGGGAGCTGTTTTTT; CDR3aa: CASSERTTNTGELFF
abundance: -; j_gene: TRBJ2-7; v_gene: TRBV5-4; d_gene: -; CDR3nt: TGTGCCAGCAGCCCTGAGGCTTCCAATGAGCAGTACTTC; CDR3aa: CASSPEASNEQYF
abundance: -; j_gene: TRBJ2-3; v_gene: TRBV11-2; d_gene: -; CDR3nt: TGTGCCAGCAGCTTAAGCAGGGGTAACACGGATACGCAGTATTTT; CDR3aa: CASSLSRGNTDTQYF
abundance: -; j_gene: TRBJ1-5; v_gene: TRBV10-2; d_gene: TRBD1; CDR3nt: TGCGACAGCAGTGACAGGGCTAATCAGCCCCAGTGTTTT; CDR3aa: CDSSDRANQPQCF
abundance: many; j_gene: TRBJ2-3; v_gene: TRBV10-1; d_gene: -; CDR3nt: TGCGCCAGCAGTCGAGGGGCGGAAGATACGCAGTATTTT; CDR3aa: CASSRGAEDTQYF
abundance: medium-sized; j_gene: TRBJ2-1; v_gene: TRBV19; d_gene: TRBD2; CDR3nt: TGTGCCAGTACTCTAGCGGGGTACAATGAGCAGTTCTTC; CDR3aa: CASTLAGYNEQFF